The rows below give T cell receptor beta chains drawn from one sample of a study of spatial heterogeneity in lung cancer. TCRdb fed the 5' RACE reads into MiXCR, producing one record per CDR3 protein. The sample carries some 5,100 distinct CDR3 sequences, about a quarter recorded once. The sequences come from PBMCs, collected at surgery. The source of these receptors is a male donor with early-stage non-small cell lung cancer. The conserved cysteine and the conserved F or W are not part of the CDR3 here.

j_gene	v_gene	CDR3aa
TRBJ2-4	TRBV19	ASSGIVNIQY
TRBJ1-5	TRBV2	ASNLAGAQH
TRBJ2-3	TRBV25-1	ASTPGGSTDTQY
TRBJ1-6	TRBV5-6	ASSLGQTWNSSLH
TRBJ1-1	TRBV20-1	SASGGRQGSTEAF
TRBJ2-7	TRBV28	ASSSWVRSYEQY
TRBJ2-1	TRBV28	ASGIRGSYNEQF
TRBJ2-1	TRBV7-2	ASSLTTVTSVF
TRBJ1-6	TRBV18	ASSPAGTGVDNSPLH
TRBJ2-7	TRBV5-5	ASSLEDITEQY
TRBJ2-3	TRBV10-1	ASTGTSGMTDTQY
TRBJ2-7	TRBV10-1	ASSVWTGESYEQY
TRBJ2-3	TRBV5-1	ASSYDSGRTDTQY
TRBJ2-1	TRBV20-1	SAWTGTNEQF
TRBJ2-5	TRBV10-3	AISEDRYQETQY
TRBJ2-7	TRBV27	ASSDPGTGVVGEQY
TRBJ2-1	TRBV10-2	ASSESNIDNEQF
TRBJ2-7	TRBV10-2	ASSEENNEQY
TRBJ2-2	TRBV5-1	ASSTAGELF
TRBJ2-5	TRBV28	ACSPAGLQETQY